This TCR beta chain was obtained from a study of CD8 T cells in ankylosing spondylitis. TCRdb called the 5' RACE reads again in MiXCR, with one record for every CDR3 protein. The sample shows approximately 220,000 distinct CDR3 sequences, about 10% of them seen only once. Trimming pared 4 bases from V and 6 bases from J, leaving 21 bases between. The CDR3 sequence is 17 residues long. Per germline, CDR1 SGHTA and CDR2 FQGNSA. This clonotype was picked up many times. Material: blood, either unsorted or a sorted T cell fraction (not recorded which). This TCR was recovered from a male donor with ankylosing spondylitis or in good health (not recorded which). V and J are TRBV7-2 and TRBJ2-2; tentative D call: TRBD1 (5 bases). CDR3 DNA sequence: TGTGCCAGCAGCTCCCCCGGTTGGGGCGCGTCGTCCGGGGAGCTGTTTTTT. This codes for CASSSPGWGASSGELFF.